This T cell receptor beta chain was documented in a study of CD8 T cells in ankylosing spondylitis. Study results and caveats: Eight highly homologous variants formed a TCR beta motif that appeared characteristic of ankylosing spondylitis blood.

The germline V gene encodes CDR1 DFQATT and CDR2 SNEGSKA (reference sequence). Between the trimmed V and J ends, which lost 5 bases and 4 bases, there was a span of 14 bases. The CDR3 runs 13 residues. TCRdb passed the 5' RACE reads through MiXCR, listing each CDR3 protein once. This table holds roughly 450,000 distinct CDR3 sequences, roughly 25% found once. This clonotype was seen a few times. Its antigen is not identified. This chain joins TRBV20-1 and TRBJ2-5, with D hard to call. Sequenced: blood, either unsorted or a sorted T cell fraction (not recorded which). The source is a male donor with ankylosing spondylitis. The CDR3 bases are TGCAGTGCTCCAGACCCGGGCCGAGAGACCCAGTACTTC. Its protein is CSAPDPGRETQYF.